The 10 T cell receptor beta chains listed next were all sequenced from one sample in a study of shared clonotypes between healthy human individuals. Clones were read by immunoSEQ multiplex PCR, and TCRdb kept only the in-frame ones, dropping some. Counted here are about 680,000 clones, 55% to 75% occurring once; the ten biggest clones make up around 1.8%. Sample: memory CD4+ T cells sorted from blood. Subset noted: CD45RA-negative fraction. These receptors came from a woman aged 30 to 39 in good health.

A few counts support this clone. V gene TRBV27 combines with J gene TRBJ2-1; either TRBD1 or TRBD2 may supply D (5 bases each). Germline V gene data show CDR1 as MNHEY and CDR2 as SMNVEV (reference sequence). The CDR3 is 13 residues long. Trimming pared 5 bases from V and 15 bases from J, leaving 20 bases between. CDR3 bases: TGTGCCAGCAGTCCCCCGGGACGCCTGATCCCGTTCTTC. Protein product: CASSPPGRLIPFF.

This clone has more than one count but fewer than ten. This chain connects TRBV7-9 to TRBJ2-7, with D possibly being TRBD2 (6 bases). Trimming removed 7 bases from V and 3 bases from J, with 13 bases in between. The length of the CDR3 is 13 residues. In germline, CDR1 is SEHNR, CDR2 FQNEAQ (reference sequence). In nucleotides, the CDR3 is TGTGCCAGCACCAAACGGGGGTTCTACGAGCAGTACTTC. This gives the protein CASTKRGFYEQYF.

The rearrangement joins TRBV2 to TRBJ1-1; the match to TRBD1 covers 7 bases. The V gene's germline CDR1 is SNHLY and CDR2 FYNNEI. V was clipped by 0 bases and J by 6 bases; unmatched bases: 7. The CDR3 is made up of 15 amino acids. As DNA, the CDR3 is TGTGCCAGCAGTGAAGCCCTCCGACAGGGCTCTGAAGCTTTCTTT. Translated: CASSEALRQGSEAFF.

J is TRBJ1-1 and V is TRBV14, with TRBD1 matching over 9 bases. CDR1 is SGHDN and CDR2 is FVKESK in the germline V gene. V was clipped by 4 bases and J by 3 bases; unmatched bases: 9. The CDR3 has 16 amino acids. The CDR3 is CASSRTRDRDDTEAFF. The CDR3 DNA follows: TGTGCCAGCAGCCGTACCCGGGACAGGGACGACACTGAAGCTTTCTTT.

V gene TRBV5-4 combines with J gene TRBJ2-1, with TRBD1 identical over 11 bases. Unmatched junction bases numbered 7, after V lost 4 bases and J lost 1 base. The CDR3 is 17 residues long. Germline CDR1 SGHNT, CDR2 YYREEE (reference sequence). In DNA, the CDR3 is TGTGCCAGCAGCCGAAGGGACAGGGGGAATTCCTACAATGAGCAGTTCTTC. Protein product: CASSRRDRGNSYNEQFF.

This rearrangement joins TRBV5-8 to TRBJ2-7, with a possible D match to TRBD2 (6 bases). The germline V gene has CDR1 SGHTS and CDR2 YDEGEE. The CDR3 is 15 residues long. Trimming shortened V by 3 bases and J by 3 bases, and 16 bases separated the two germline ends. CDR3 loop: CASSYSGSGNYEQYF. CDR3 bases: TGTGCCAGCAGCTATTCCGGTAGCGGAAACTACGAGCAGTACTTC.

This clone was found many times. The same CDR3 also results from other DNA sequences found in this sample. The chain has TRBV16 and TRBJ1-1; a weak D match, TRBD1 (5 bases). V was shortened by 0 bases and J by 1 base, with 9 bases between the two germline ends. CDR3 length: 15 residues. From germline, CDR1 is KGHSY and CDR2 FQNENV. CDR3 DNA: TGTGCCAGCAGCCAATCAGAGGGGCGGAACACTGAAGCTTTCTTT. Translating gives CASSQSEGRNTEAFF.

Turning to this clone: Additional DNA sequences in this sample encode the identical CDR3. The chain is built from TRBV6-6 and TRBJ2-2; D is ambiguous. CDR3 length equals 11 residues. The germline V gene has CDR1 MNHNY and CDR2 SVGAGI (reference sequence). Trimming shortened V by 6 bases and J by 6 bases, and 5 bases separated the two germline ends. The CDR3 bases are TGTGCCAGCAGGGGCTCCGGGGAGCTGTTTTTT. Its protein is CASRGSGELFF.

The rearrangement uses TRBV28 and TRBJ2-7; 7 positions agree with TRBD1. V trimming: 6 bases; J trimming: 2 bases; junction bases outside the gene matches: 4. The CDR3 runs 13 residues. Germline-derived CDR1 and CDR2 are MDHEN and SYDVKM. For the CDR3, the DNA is TGTGCCAGCAGACTGACAGGGACCTACGAGCAGTACTTC. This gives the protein CASRLTGTYEQYF.

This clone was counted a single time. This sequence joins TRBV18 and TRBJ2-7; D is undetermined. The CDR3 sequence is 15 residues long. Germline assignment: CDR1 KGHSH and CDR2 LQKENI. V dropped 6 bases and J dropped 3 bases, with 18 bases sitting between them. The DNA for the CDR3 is TGTGCCAGCTCGCAGATGGGTGGGATTTTCTACGAGCAGTACTTC. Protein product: CASSQMGGIFYEQYF.